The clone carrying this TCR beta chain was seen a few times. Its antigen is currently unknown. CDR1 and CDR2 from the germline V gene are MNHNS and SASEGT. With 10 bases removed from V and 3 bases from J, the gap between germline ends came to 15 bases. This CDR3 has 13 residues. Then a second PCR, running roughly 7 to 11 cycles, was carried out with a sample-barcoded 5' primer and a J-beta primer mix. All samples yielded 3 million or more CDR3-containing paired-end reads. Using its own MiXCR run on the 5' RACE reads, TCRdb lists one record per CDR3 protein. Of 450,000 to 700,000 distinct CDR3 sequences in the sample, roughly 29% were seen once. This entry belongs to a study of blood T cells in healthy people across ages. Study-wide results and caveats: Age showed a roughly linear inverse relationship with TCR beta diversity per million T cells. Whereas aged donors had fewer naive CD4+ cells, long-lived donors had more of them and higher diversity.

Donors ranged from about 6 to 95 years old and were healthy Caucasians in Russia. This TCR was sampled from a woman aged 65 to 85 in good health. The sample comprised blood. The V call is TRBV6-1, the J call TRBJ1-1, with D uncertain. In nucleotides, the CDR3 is TGTGCCACCGAGATTTCGGGAGACACTGAAGCTTTCTTT. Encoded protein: CATEISGDTEAFF.